Below are 31 T cell receptor beta chains sequenced from a single sample in a study of blood T cell repertoires in COVID-19. TCRdb's copy holds only in-frame clones and misses some; the assay was immunoSEQ multiplex PCR. The table lists roughly 71,000 clones, approximately 80% of them singletons, with about 18% in the top ten. The sequenced material came from peripheral blood. Every receptor here comes from a man between 65 and 79 years old who had recovered from COVID-19.

This chain uses TRBV6-6 with TRBJ2-7; 8 bases are shared with TRBD1. CDR1 and CDR2 (germline): MNHNY, SVGAGI (reference sequence). V dropped 0 bases and J dropped 6; count of bases not matched to a gene: 7. The CDR3 extends over 15 amino acids. The DNA for the CDR3 is TGTGCCAGCAGTTACTCAAGTCAGGGGGCGGGCGAGCAGTACTTC. Its translation is CASSYSSQGAGEQYF.

The CDR3 sequence is CASSDRQGERKLFF. The CDR3, as DNA: TGTGCCAGCAGTGATCGGCAGGGGGAGAGAAAACTGTTTTTT. V and J are TRBV2 and TRBJ1-4; 7 nucleotides match TRBD1. Unmatched junction bases numbered 8, after V lost 3 bases and J lost 10 bases. This CDR3 comprises 14 residues. The germline CDR1 and CDR2 sequences are SNHLY and FYNNEI.

The V call is TRBV28, the J call TRBJ2-2, with 10 bases that match TRBD1. V lost 7 bases and J lost 6; bases outside the gene matches: 11. The CDR3 covers 16 residues. Germline V gives CDR1 MDHEN, CDR2 SYDVKM. CDR3: CASTQPRDRGAGELFF. The CDR3 region has the DNA TGTGCCAGCACCCAGCCCCGGGACAGGGGAGCCGGGGAGCTGTTTTTT.

The rearrangement links TRBV7-2 to TRBJ2-7; 13 bases line up with TRBD2. Per germline, CDR1 SGHTA and CDR2 FQGNSA. The CDR3 is 15 amino acids. V lost 6 bases, J lost 6 bases, and 8 bases stayed unmatched. DNA for the CDR3: TGTGCCAGCAGTAAACTAGCGGGAGGGCGGGGCGAGCAGTACTTC. Amino acids: CASSKLAGGRGEQYF. The whole variable domain, filled in from reference TRBV7-2 and TRBJ2-7, reads GAGVSQSPSNKVTEKGKDVELRCDPISGHTALYWYRQSLGQGLEFLIYFQGNSAPDKSGLPSDRFSAERTGGSVSTLTIQRTQQEDSAVYLCASSKLAGGRGEQYFGPGTRLTVT.

The V call is TRBV6-5, the J call TRBJ1-6, with 9 nucleotides matching TRBD1. The germline gives CDR1 MNHEY, CDR2 SVGAGI. The J segment lost 7 bases and the V segment lost 8 bases, leaving 3 bases of the junction unmatched. This CDR3 has 13 residues. The CDR3 nucleotides read TGTGCCAGCCGGACAGGGGTAAATTCACCCCTCCACTTT. As protein: CASRTGVNSPLHF.

The chain has TRBV11-2 and TRBJ2-7, with a weak D call TRBD2 (6 bases). The germline V and J ends were trimmed by 5 bases and 6 bases, with 20 bases remaining between them. Germline V lookup: CDR1 SGHAT, CDR2 FQNNGV. CDR3 length: 15 amino acids. This CDR3 is CASSPSPRELGEQYF. The CDR3 DNA reads TGTGCCAGCAGCCCCAGTCCTCGGGAGCTTGGCGAGCAGTACTTC.

The chain links TRBV28 to TRBJ2-1; tentative D call: TRBD1 (5 bases). Germline lookup yields CDR1 MDHEN and CDR2 SYDVKM. The CDR3 spans 13 residues. Trimming removed 4 bases from V and 3 bases from J, with 7 bases in between. CDR3 protein: CASSYDSYNEQFF. As DNA, the CDR3 is TGTGCCAGCAGTTACGACAGCTACAATGAGCAGTTCTTC.

V gene TRBV6-5 combines with J gene TRBJ2-7, with 8 bases lining up with TRBD2. This CDR3 has 14 residues. The V gene's germline CDR1 is MNHEY and CDR2 SVGAGI. V was pared by 0 bases and J by 4 bases, with 2 bases of the junction left unmatched. CDR3: CASSYSGTSYEQYF. CDR3 bases: TGTGCCAGCAGTTACTCAGGGACTAGTTACGAGCAGTACTTC.

This chain connects TRBV5-6 to TRBJ2-1; D perhaps matches TRBD2 (5 bases). The CDR3 covers 11 residues. Germline V gene sequence: CDR1 SGHDT, CDR2 YYEEEE. V was pared by 6 bases and J by 9 bases, with 10 bases between. CDR3 region: CASTSGSEQFF. Here the CDR3 DNA reads TGTGCCAGCACATCGGGGAGTGAGCAGTTCTTC.

This chain uses TRBV7-2 with TRBJ2-2, with D uncertain. This CDR3 spans 14 amino acids. Trimming removed 3 bases at V and 4 bases at J, with 9 bases between. The germline V gene encodes CDR1 SGHTA and CDR2 FQGNSA. The CDR3 sequence: CASSFLSGTGELFF. The CDR3 nucleotides are TGTGCCAGCAGCTTTCTTTCAGGCACCGGGGAGCTGTTTTTT.

The genes are TRBV6-2 or TRBV6-3 and TRBJ2-7, with 14 nucleotides matching TRBD2. CDR1 is MNHEY and CDR2 is SVGEGT in the germline V gene. There are 17 residues in the CDR3. Losses at the gene ends were 5 bases for V and 0 bases for J; bases not matched to a gene: 6. The CDR3 DNA sequence: TGTGCCAGCAGTCCCGGACTAGCGGGAGGATTCTCCTACGAGCAGTACTTC. Translation: CASSPGLAGGFSYEQYF.

This sequence joins TRBV9 and TRBJ2-7; possibly TRBD2 for D (5 bases). Trimming stripped 4 bases from V and 4 bases from J, with 21 bases between. Germline CDR1 and CDR2: SGDLS and YYNGEE. This CDR3 is built from 16 residues. CDR3 coding DNA: TGTGCCAGCAGCTCCCCCCGTAGTAGCGCGGGTTACGAGCAGTACTTC. Its translation is CASSSPRSSAGYEQYF.

The chain combines TRBV6-1 with TRBJ2-1; D gene unclear. The CDR3 is 15 amino acids. Germline values: CDR1 MNHNS, CDR2 SASEGT. Between the trimmed V and J ends, which lost 2 bases and 2 bases, there was a span of 10 bases. The CDR3 region is CASSERRRPYNEQFF. CDR3 DNA: TGTGCCAGCAGTGAACGGCGGAGACCCTACAATGAGCAGTTCTTC.

The rearrangement uses TRBV19 and TRBJ2-7, with TRBD1 as a possible D gene (7 bases). The CDR3 length is 15 residues. Germline CDR1 LNHDA, CDR2 SQIVND (reference sequence). Trimming took 5 bases from V and 3 from J, leaving 17 bases between them. The CDR3 region is CASSQGGGALYEQYF. DNA of the CDR3: TGTGCCAGTAGTCAGGGGGGCGGGGCTCTCTACGAGCAGTACTTC.

This clone counts as medium-sized (0.01 to 0.1%). The V and J genes are TRBV4-3 and TRBJ1-6; TRBD1 might be the D (6 bases). The V gene lost 2 bases and the J gene lost 10 bases, with 15 bases spanning the gap. CDR1 and CDR2 (germline): LGHNA, YSLEER. The CDR3 sequence is 15 residues long. CDR3 sequence reads: CASSQIGRGNSPLHF. The CDR3 region has the DNA TGCGCCAGCAGCCAAATTGGGAGGGGGAACTCACCCCTCCACTTT.

The CDR3 is CAWRMGQGRGELFF. The CDR3 region has the DNA TGTGCCTGGAGGATGGGACAGGGCCGGGGGGAGCTGTTTTTT. J is TRBJ1-4 and V is TRBV30, with 9 bases lining up with TRBD1. TRBJ2-2 explains the end of the DNA better; the J call may be wrong. This CDR3 spans 14 amino acids. Germline V lookup: CDR1 GTSNPN, CDR2 SVGIG (reference sequence).

The CDR3 is CAIPLLAGEPYEQYF. In DNA form, the CDR3 reads TGTGCCATCCCTCTACTAGCGGGAGAGCCCTACGAGCAGTACTTC. The rearrangement uses TRBV10-3 and TRBJ2-7; the match to TRBD2 covers 11 bases. The CDR3 covers 15 residues. The germline V gene has CDR1 ENHRY and CDR2 SYGVKD. V was clipped by 8 bases and J by 2 bases; unmatched bases: 8.

This clone appeared a single time. The gene calls are TRBV30 and TRBJ2-7; 9 bases map to TRBD1. CDR3 length: 13 amino acids. From germline, CDR1 is GTSNPN and CDR2 SVGIG (reference sequence). With V trimmed by 3 bases and J by 7 bases, 7 bases remained unmatched. CDR3 residues: CAWSGDRDGEQYF. The CDR3 DNA reads as TGTGCCTGGAGCGGGGACAGGGATGGGGAGCAGTACTTC.

This rearrangement joins TRBV9 to TRBJ2-7; TRBD2 aligns across 7 bases. This CDR3 comprises 14 residues. V lost 0 bases to trimming and J lost 3 bases; unmatched junction nucleotides: 3. Looked up from germline, CDR1 is SGDLS and CDR2 is YYNGEE. The CDR3 reads CASSVGQRGYEQYF. The DNA for the CDR3 is TGTGCCAGCAGCGTAGGCCAGCGGGGCTACGAGCAGTACTTC.

This chain links TRBV10-3 with TRBJ1-1; no reliable D call. Trimming stripped 7 bases from V and 0 bases from J, with 9 bases between. In germline, CDR1 is ENHRY, CDR2 SYGVKD. The CDR3 has 13 amino acids. The CDR3 region has the DNA TGTGCCATCATTACAGCCCTGAACACTGAAGCTTTCTTT. Residues: CAIITALNTEAFF.

This rearrangement joins TRBV3-1 (or the pseudogene TRBV3-2) to TRBJ2-3, with D maybe TRBD1 (7 bases). The germline gives CDR1 LGHDT, CDR2 YNNKEL (reference sequence). This CDR3 comprises 18 residues. The ends were cut back, 1 base at V and 1 base at J, with 18 bases in the middle. The CDR3 sequence: CASSQGGRGTFGTDTQYF. CDR3 nucleotides: TGTGCCAGCAGCCAAGGAGGCAGGGGGACTTTCGGCACAGATACGCAGTATTTT.

Only one count was recorded for this clone. V is TRBV7-2 and J is TRBJ1-3; D not resolved. Germline V lookup: CDR1 SGHTA, CDR2 FQGNSA. The CDR3 is 15 residues long. Deletions cut 4 bases from V and 0 bases from J, with 10 bases between. CDR3 nucleotide sequence: TGTGCCAGCAGCTCGACTACAGTCTCTGGAAACACCATATATTTT. Its protein is CASSSTTVSGNTIYF.

The rearrangement uses TRBV27 and TRBJ2-1, with TRBD2 matching 7 bases. This CDR3 has 17 residues. V trimming: 5 bases; J trimming: 0 bases; junction bases outside the gene matches: 10. CDR1 and CDR2 from the germline V gene are MNHEY and SMNVEV (reference sequence). DNA of the CDR3: TGTGCCAGCAGTACCGCCCGGCTAGCGGACTCCTACAATGAGCAGTTCTTC. Translation gives CASSTARLADSYNEQFF.

This clone was seen more than once but under ten times. The CDR3 nucleotides read TGTGCCAGCAGTTCCGGCGGGAGGTCCGAGCAGTACTTC. Translated: CASSSGGRSEQYF. The chain is built from TRBV27 and TRBJ2-7; 8 nucleotides line up with TRBD2. CDR1 and CDR2 from the germline V gene are MNHEY and SMNVEV (reference sequence). Trimming at V came to 4 bases and at J to 6 bases, leaving 5 bases not matched to a gene. The CDR3 runs to 13 residues.

This rearrangement joins TRBV7-9 to TRBJ2-7; TRBD1 might be the D (6 bases). The ends were cut back, 5 bases at V and 3 bases at J, with 8 bases in the middle. CDR3 length: 12 amino acids. CDR1 is SEHNR and CDR2 is FQNEAQ in the germline V gene (reference sequence). For the CDR3, the DNA is TGTGCCAGCAGCCAGGGGATCTACGAGCAGTACTTC. The encoded protein is CASSQGIYEQYF.

The V call is TRBV4-1, the J call TRBJ2-2; TRBD2 aligns across 8 bases. Germline values: CDR1 MGHRA, CDR2 YSYEKL. The CDR3 runs to 17 residues. The V and J ends lost 1 base and 5 bases, in that order; junction bases with no gene match: 9. The CDR3 DNA reads as TGCGCCAGCAGCCAAGCTCCACTAGCGGCCCCAACCGGGGAGCTGTTTTTT. Amino acids: CASSQAPLAAPTGELFF.

The sample holds a few counts of this clone. The chain carries TRBV19 and TRBJ2-6; TRBD1 aligns across 8 bases. CDR3 length: 21 amino acids. V lost 3 bases and J lost 3; bases outside the gene matches: 19. CDR1 and CDR2 from the germline V gene are LNHDA and SQIVND (reference sequence). The CDR3 DNA is TGTGCCAGTAGTATTTCCTCCGGGACAGGTGTCCGGGGTGGTGGGGCCAACGTCCTGACTTTC. This encodes CASSISSGTGVRGGGANVLTF.

The chain joins TRBV5-1 to TRBJ2-3; no firm D call. V shed 1 base and J shed 0 bases, with 3 bases lying between them. Germline CDR1 and CDR2: SGHRS and YFSETQ. This CDR3 region has 13 residues. The CDR3 DNA is TGCGCCAGCAGCTTGCCTAGCACAGATACGCAGTATTTT. Its protein is CASSLPSTDTQYF.

This clone was counted between two and nine times. The chain links TRBV27 to TRBJ1-4, with D uncertain. The ends were cut back, 5 bases at V and 1 base at J, with 17 bases in the middle. The CDR3 runs 17 residues. The germline gives CDR1 MNHEY, CDR2 SMNVEV (reference sequence). CDR3 amino acids: CASSPNGIAETNEKLFF. In nucleotides, the CDR3 is TGTGCCAGCAGTCCCAACGGTATCGCCGAAACTAATGAAAAACTGTTTTTT.

This chain links TRBV28 with TRBJ1-5; D may be TRBD1 (6 bases). The CDR3 runs to 12 residues. Per germline, CDR1 MDHEN and CDR2 SYDVKM. V was cut by 4 bases and J by 5 bases, with 6 bases left in between. This chain's CDR3 is CASSSGDQPQHF. In nucleotides, the CDR3 is TGTGCCAGCAGTTCAGGGGATCAGCCCCAGCATTTT.

This clone was observed a few times. V usage is TRBV11-2 and J usage is TRBJ2-7, with D perhaps matching TRBD1 (5 bases). Germline V lookup: CDR1 SGHAT, CDR2 FQNNGV. Deletions cut 0 bases from V and 6 bases from J, with 9 bases between. The CDR3 contains 13 residues. CDR3 residues: CASSLEQDLEQYF. The CDR3 DNA sequence: TGTGCCAGCAGCTTAGAACAGGATCTCGAGCAGTACTTC.